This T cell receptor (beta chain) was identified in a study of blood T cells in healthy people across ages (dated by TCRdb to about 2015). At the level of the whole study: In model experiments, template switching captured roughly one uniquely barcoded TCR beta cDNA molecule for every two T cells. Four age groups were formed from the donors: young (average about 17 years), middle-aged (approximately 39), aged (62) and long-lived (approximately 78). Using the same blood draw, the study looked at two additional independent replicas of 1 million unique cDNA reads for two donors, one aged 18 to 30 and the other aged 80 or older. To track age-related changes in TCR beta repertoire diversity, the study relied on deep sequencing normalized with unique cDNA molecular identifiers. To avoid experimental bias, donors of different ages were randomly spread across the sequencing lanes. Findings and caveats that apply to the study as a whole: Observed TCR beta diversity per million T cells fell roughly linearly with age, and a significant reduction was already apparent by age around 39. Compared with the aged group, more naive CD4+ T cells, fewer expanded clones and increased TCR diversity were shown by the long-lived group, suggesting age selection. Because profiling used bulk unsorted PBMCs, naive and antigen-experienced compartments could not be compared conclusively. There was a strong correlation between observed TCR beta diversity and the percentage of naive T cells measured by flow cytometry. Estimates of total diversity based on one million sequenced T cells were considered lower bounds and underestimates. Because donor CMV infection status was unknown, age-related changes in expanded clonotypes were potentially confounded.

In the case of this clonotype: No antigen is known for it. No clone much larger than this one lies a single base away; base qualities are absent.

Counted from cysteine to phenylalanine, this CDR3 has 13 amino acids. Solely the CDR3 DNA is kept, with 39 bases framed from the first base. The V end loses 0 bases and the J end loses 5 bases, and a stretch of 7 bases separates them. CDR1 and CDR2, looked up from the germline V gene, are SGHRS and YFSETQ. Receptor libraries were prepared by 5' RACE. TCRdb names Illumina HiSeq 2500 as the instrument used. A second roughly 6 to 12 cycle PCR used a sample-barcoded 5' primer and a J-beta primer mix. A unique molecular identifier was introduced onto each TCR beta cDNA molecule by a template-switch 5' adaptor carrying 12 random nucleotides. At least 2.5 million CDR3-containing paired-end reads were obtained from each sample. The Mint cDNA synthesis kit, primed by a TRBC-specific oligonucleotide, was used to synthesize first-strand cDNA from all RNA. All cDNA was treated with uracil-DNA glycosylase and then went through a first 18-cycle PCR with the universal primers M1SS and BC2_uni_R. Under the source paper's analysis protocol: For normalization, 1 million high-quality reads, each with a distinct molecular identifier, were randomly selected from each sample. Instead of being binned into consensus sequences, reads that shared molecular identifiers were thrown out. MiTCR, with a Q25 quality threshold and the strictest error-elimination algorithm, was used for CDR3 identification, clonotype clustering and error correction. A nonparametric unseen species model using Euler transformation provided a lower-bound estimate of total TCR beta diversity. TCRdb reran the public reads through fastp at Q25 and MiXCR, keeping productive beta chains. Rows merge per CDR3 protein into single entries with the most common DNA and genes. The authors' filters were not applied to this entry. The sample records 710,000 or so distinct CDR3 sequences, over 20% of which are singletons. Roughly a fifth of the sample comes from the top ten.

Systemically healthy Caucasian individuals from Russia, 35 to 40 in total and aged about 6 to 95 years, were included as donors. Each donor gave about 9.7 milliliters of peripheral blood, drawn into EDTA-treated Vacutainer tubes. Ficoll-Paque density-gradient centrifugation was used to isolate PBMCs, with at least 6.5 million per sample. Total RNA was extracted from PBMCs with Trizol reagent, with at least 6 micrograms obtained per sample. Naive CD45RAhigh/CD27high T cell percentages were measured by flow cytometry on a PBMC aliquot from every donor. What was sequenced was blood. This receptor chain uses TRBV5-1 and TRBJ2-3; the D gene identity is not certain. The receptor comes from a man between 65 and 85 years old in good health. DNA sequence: TGCGCCAGCAGCTTGGCTGTGTTAGATACGCAGTATTTT. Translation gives CASSLAVLDTQYF.